The rows below give T cell receptor beta chains drawn from one sample of a study of blood T cell repertoires in COVID-19. Sequenced by immunoSEQ multiplex PCR; TCRdb stores in-frame clones only, minus some. The sample gives about 300,000 clones, about 83% of which show up once; 0.95% to 1.5% is in the top ten. Source material: peripheral blood. These receptors were taken from a woman between 50 and 59 years old with acute or convalescent COVID-19. The CDR3 runs from the conserved cysteine through the conserved F or W. The D gene is left open where the match is weak. Not every row has a clone size; where given, it reads once, few, many or a size class.

cdr3_length	d_call	v_call	j_call	clone_size	cdr3_nt	cdr3_aa
14	TRBD2	TRBV11-2	TRBJ2-2	NA	TGTGCCAGCGCGTCCCTAGCGGGTGGGGGGGAGCTGTTTTTT	CASASLAGGGELFF
15	NA	TRBV5-1	TRBJ2-5	NA	TGCGCCAGCAGCTTGGATGGGGTGGGGCCAGAGACCCAGTACTTC	CASSLDGVGPETQYF
15	NA	TRBV29-1	TRBJ1-1	NA	TGCAGCGTCTTCCACGGGGGGGGTTTGAACACTGAAGCTTTCTTT	CSVFHGGGLNTEAFF
18	NA	TRBV27	TRBJ2-6	NA	TGTGCCAGCCACCAAACAGGCCCCCCCCTGAGAGGGGCCAACGTCCTGACTTTC	CASHQTGPPLRGANVLTF
15	NA	TRBV3-1/TRBV3-2	TRBJ2-1	NA	TGTGCCAGCAGCCAAGAACTAGCAAGGAGGGATGAGCAGTTCTTC	CASSQELARRDEQFF
16	TRBD2	TRBV10-3	TRBJ2-3	NA	TGTGCCATCAGTGAGTCCTTGGCGGGGGGCACAGATACGCAGTATTTT	CAISESLAGGTDTQYF
15	NA	TRBV11-2	TRBJ1-3	once	TGTGCCAGCAGCTTAGACACTATGGTAGGAAACACCATATATTTT	CASSLDTMVGNTIYF
17	TRBD2	TRBV4-3	TRBJ2-7	NA	TGCGCCAGCAGCCGAAGCCCCCCTAGCGGGAGTTACTACGAGCAGTACTTC	CASSRSPPSGSYYEQYF
18	TRBD2	TRBV18	TRBJ2-2	NA	TGTGCCAGCTCATGGACCGGGACTAGCGATTCGAACACCGGGGAGCTGTTTTTT	CASSWTGTSDSNTGELFF
14	TRBD2	TRBV30	TRBJ2-1	NA	TGTGCCTGGAGTGCTCTAGCGGGAGTGTATGAGCAGTTCTTC	CAWSALAGVYEQFF
14	TRBD1	TRBV18	TRBJ2-7	NA	TGTGCCAGCTCTCTGGACAGGGGTCTAGACGAGCAGTACTTC	CASSLDRGLDEQYF
13	NA	TRBV7-9	TRBJ1-2	NA	TGTGCCAGCAGCCCCGCAGGGTCTGACGGCTACACCTTC	CASSPAGSDGYTF
14	NA	TRBV5-6	TRBJ1-3	NA	TGTGCCAGCAGCATGGGACATCCGGGGAACACCATATATTTT	CASSMGHPGNTIYF
14	NA	TRBV5-1	TRBJ1-2	NA	TGCGCCAGCAGCTTGGCCTTAGGGGACTATGGCTACACCTTC	CASSLALGDYGYTF
14	NA	TRBV5-4	TRBJ1-1	NA	TGTGCCAGCAGCTTTAACGCGGAGGGCACTGAAGCTTTCTTT	CASSFNAEGTEAFF
13	TRBD1	TRBV7-9	TRBJ1-2	NA	TGTGCCAGCAGCTTAGAGACAGGGTATGGCTACACCTTC	CASSLETGYGYTF
15	TRBD1	TRBV6-9	TRBJ2-2	NA	TGTGCCAGCAGTTCCCCGACAGGGTCCACCGGGGAGCTGTTTTTT	CASSSPTGSTGELFF
11	NA	TRBV24-1	TRBJ2-3	NA	TGTGCCACCAATGATTTCCGGGCGCAGTATTTT	CATNDFRAQYF
13	NA	TRBV6-5	TRBJ1-1	NA	TGTGCCAGCAGTTACCCAGGGCGGACTGAAGCTTTCTTT	CASSYPGRTEAFF
14	NA	TRBV7-9	TRBJ1-4	NA	TGTGCCAGCCGCTTTGGACAGCGTAATGAAAAACTGTTTTTT	CASRFGQRNEKLFF
14	TRBD1	TRBV5-6	TRBJ1-2	NA	TGTGCCAGCAGCCTGGCCGGGACAGAGGATGGCTACACCTTC	CASSLAGTEDGYTF
13	NA	TRBV2	TRBJ1-4	NA	TGTGCCAGCAGCGTAGTCCTTAATGAAAAACTGTTTTTT	CASSVVLNEKLFF
15	TRBD2	TRBV29-1	TRBJ2-7	NA	TGCAGCGTTGAAGTGGGTAGCGGGAGAACCTACGAGCAGTACTTC	CSVEVGSGRTYEQYF
15	NA	TRBV5-4	TRBJ2-7	NA	TGTGCCAGCAGCTTTATCAGGGGCGATCACTACGAGCAGTACTTC	CASSFIRGDHYEQYF
12	NA	TRBV30	TRBJ1-1	NA	TGTGCCTGGGGGGGCGGTAGGACTGAAGCTTTCTTT	CAWGGGRTEAFF
17	TRBD1	TRBV4-1	TRBJ1-1	NA	TGCGCCAGCAGCCAAGTGTTTGAGGGGGCGGAAAACACTGAAGCTTTCTTT	CASSQVFEGAENTEAFF
15	NA	TRBV6-5	TRBJ1-4	NA	TGTGCCAGCAGCTACCTAGACAGGAGGAACGAAAAACTGTTTTTT	CASSYLDRRNEKLFF
14	TRBD1	TRBV2	TRBJ1-5	few	TGTGCCAGCAGCCCGGGACAGGGATATCAGCCCCAGCATTTT	CASSPGQGYQPQHF
18	NA	TRBV7-5	TRBJ1-3	NA	TGTGCCAGAAGCCCTATCAGGGCATTCTCGGTCTCTGGAAACACCATATATTTT	CARSPIRAFSVSGNTIYF
15	TRBD1	TRBV11-3	TRBJ2-2	NA	TGTGCCAGCAGCTTAGAAGGGACAGCGACCGGGGAGCTGTTTTTT	CASSLEGTATGELFF
13	TRBD1	TRBV5-4	TRBJ1-4	once	TGTGCCAGCAGCCTGGACAGGGAAGGAAAACTGTTTTTT	CASSLDREGKLFF
19	NA	TRBV6-2/TRBV6-3	TRBJ1-2	NA	TGTGCCAGCAGTTACTCTAGGACGGGAGAGAGGAGATGGATGGTTGGCTACACCTTC	CASSYSRTGERRWMVGYTF
14	NA	TRBV5-6	TRBJ1-5	few	TGTGCCAGCAGCGCCCTCAGGGACAATCAGCCCCAGCATTTT	CASSALRDNQPQHF
15	NA	TRBV5-6	TRBJ2-3	NA	TGTGCCAGCAGCCTGACAGGGAGGTACGCAGATACGCAGTATTTT	CASSLTGRYADTQYF
12	NA	TRBV7-2	TRBJ1-4	NA	TGTGCCAGCAGACAGGGATCTGAAAAACTGTTTTTT	CASRQGSEKLFF
15	NA	TRBV5-1	TRBJ2-1	NA	TGCGCCAGCAGCTTGGACCAGGGCCCCTACAATGAGCAGTTCTTC	CASSLDQGPYNEQFF
16	TRBD2	TRBV15	TRBJ2-3	few	TGTGCCACCAGCAGAGGGGGACTAGCAGGGCCAGATACGCAGTATTTT	CATSRGGLAGPDTQYF
14	NA	TRBV7-2	TRBJ1-1	NA	TGTGCCAGCAGCTTAGCCGGGATCAACACTGAAGCTTTCTTT	CASSLAGINTEAFF
16	NA	TRBV4-3	TRBJ2-1	NA	TGCGCCAGCAGCCAAGATCAGGGGGGCTCCTACAATGAGCAGTTCTTC	CASSQDQGGSYNEQFF
13	NA	TRBV5-6	TRBJ1-2	NA	TGTGCCAGCAGCTTGAACCCTGTCGGTGGCTACACCTTC	CASSLNPVGGYTF
16	TRBD1	TRBV27	TRBJ1-4	NA	TGTGCCAGCAGTCCCCACCACCAGGGGGCTAATGAAAAACTGTTTTTT	CASSPHHQGANEKLFF
14	TRBD2	TRBV18	TRBJ2-7	NA	TGTGCCAGCTCACCGGCTAGCGGGAGTTACGAGCAGTACTTC	CASSPASGSYEQYF
11	NA	TRBV12-3/TRBV12-4	TRBJ1-5	few	TGTGCCAGCAGTCCGGTTCAGCCCCAGCATTTT	CASSPVQPQHF
15	TRBD1	TRBV5-4	TRBJ2-1	NA	TGTGCCAGCAGCCGGACAGGGGACTCCTACAATGAGCAGTTCTTC	CASSRTGDSYNEQFF
16	TRBD1	TRBV7-7	TRBJ2-2	NA	TGTGCCAGCAGCTTAGTAGGGGGCGAGACCACCGGGGAGCTGTTTTTT	CASSLVGGETTGELFF
14	TRBD1	TRBV19	TRBJ2-7	NA	TGTGCCAGTAGTACGTCCCAGGGGGCCCACGAGCAGTACTTC	CASSTSQGAHEQYF
14	NA	TRBV27	TRBJ2-3	NA	TGTGCCAGCTGGCCGGGGGAACTCACAGATACGCAGTATTTT	CASWPGELTDTQYF
13	NA	TRBV2	TRBJ1-1	NA	TGTGCCAGCATGTTGGAGGGGAACACTGAAGCTTTCTTT	CASMLEGNTEAFF
14	TRBD1	TRBV5-1	TRBJ1-3	NA	TGCGCCAGCAGCTCGCAGGGGGCCGGAAACACCATATATTTT	CASSSQGAGNTIYF
14	TRBD2	TRBV10-3	TRBJ2-3	few	TGTGCCATCAGGTCTAGCGGGGGGGCAGATACGCAGTATTTT	CAIRSSGGADTQYF
18	TRBD2	TRBV27	TRBJ2-4	NA	TGTGCCACCAAGACGACTAGCGGGAGCAAGTCGGCCAAAAACATTCAGTACTTC	CATKTTSGSKSAKNIQYF